This T cell receptor (beta chain) came from a study of cytomegalovirus exposure and HLA in healthy donors. Primers for the PCR totalled 60 Vbeta and 13 Jbeta. This table comes from immunoSEQ multiplex PCR, and its TCRdb copy is limited to in-frame clones, with some not included. The repertoire shows 150,000 or so clones; the top ten hold around 1.5%. V lost 0 bases to trimming and J lost 7 bases; unmatched junction nucleotides: 3. CDR3 length equals 14 residues. Germline V lookup: CDR1 SGHRS, CDR2 YFSETQ. The sample consisted of PBMCs. This sequence was found in a woman aged 50 to 65 in good health and CMV-seronegative. V and J are TRBV5-1 and TRBJ2-1; TRBD2 aligns across 8 bases. In nucleotides, the CDR3 is TGCGCCAGCAGCTTGGGACTAGCGCAGAATGAGCAGTTCTTC. Protein product: CASSLGLAQNEQFF.